This T cell receptor (beta chain) was captured in a study of regulatory T cells in long-lasting Graves disease. Construction of the TCR beta libraries employed iRepertoire HTBI primers in conjunction with Arm-PCR of CDR3 regions. Original handling: Samples jointly harbored fewer than 70 TRBV and 15 or so TRBJ segments. One entry per CDR3 protein results from TCRdb running MiXCR on the multiplex PCR reads. The V and J calls were determined by TCRdb, not by the authors. The data hold 400,000 or so distinct CDR3 sequences, with 20% to 30% observed a single time. About this clonotype: The antigen remains undetermined.

Whole-study results and caveats: With a small sample size, accuracy may have been reduced. Analyses excluded thyroid tissue, covering peripheral blood alone.

Noted time point: persistent/refractory GD, antithyroid drugs over 5 years with positive TRAb. RNA from PBMCs was the source of the TCR library. By American Thyroid Association guidelines, Graves' disease was diagnosed in the cohort. The receptor was isolated from a female donor with Graves disease. The sample in question was peripheral blood mononuclear cells (PBMCs), obtained when the disease was refractory, from a patient treated with antithyroid drugs.

The CDR3 here is CASSPPGLAHNEQFF. As DNA, the CDR3 is TGTGCCAGCAGCCCTCCGGGACTAGCCCACAATGAGCAGTTCTTC. The chain couples TRBV7-9 to TRBJ2-1; 9 nucleotides agree with TRBD2. V dropped 5 bases and J dropped 5; count of bases not matched to a gene: 7. The CDR3 runs to 15 residues. Germline V gene data show CDR1 as SEHNR and CDR2 as FQNEAQ (reference sequence).